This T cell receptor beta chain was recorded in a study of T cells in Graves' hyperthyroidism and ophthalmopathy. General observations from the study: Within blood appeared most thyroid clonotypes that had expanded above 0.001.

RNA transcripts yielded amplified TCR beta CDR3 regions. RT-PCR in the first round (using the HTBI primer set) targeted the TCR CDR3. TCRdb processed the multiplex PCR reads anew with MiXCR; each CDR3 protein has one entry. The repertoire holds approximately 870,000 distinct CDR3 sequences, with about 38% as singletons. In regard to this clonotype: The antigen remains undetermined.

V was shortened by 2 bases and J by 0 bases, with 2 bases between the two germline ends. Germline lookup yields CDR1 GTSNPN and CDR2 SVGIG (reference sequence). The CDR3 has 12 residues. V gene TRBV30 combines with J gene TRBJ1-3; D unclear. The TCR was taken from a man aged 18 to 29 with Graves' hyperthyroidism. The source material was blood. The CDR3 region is CAWSRSGNTIYF. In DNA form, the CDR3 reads TGTGCCTGGAGTCGCTCTGGAAACACCATATATTTT.